Presented here are 19 T cell receptor beta chains from one specimen sequenced in a study of control samples from healthy donors and cancer patients. Assay used: immunoSEQ multiplex PCR; TCRdb lists only in-frame clones, some missing. The sample lists approximately 120,000 clones, roughly 90% occurring once. Sequenced: blood. The receptor source for this set is a woman in her fifties or sixties in good health.

The chain has TRBV5-4 and TRBJ2-7; 8 nucleotides agree with TRBD1. The CDR3 spans 14 residues. Germline CDR1 is SGHNT and CDR2 is YYREEE (reference sequence). The V gene end was trimmed by 4 bases and the J gene end by 1 base; junction bases not matched to a gene: 4. CDR3 DNA sequence: TGTGCCAGCAGCGACAGGGGCACTTCCTACGAGCAGTACGTC. Its translation is CASSDRGTSYEQYV.

There are a few counts of this clone. The V and J genes are TRBV6-6 and TRBJ2-1; D might be TRBD2 (6 bases). Germline CDR1 and CDR2: MNHNY and SVGAGI (reference sequence). The CDR3 extends over 16 amino acids. V was pared by 6 bases and J by 3 bases, with 18 bases between. CDR3 residues: CASSPWGSGNYNEQFF. The CDR3 region has the DNA TGTGCCAGCAGCCCTTGGGGTAGCGGAAACTACAATGAGCAGTTCTTC.

The chain links TRBV6-2 or TRBV6-3 to TRBJ2-1; D unresolved. Germline CDR1 and CDR2: MNHEY and SVGEGT. CDR3 length: 12 amino acids. V lost 2 bases and J lost 12, with 11 bases in between. The CDR3 is CASSYGYSLQFF. The CDR3 DNA reads as TGTGCCAGCAGTTACGGGTATTCTCTGCAGTTCTTC.

In its sample, this clone was seen a few times. This rearrangement joins TRBV2 to TRBJ1-6, with 9 bases aligning to TRBD1. CDR1 and CDR2 (germline): SNHLY, FYNNEI. The CDR3 length is 14 residues. With V trimmed by 8 bases and J by 10 bases, 9 bases remained unmatched. CDR3 DNA: TGTGCCAGCCTAGGGACAGGGCCGGGCTCACCCCTCCACTTT. Protein sequence: CASLGTGPGSPLHF.

J is TRBJ1-2 and V is TRBV29-1; unclear D gene. V shed 2 bases and J shed 4 bases, with 11 bases lying between them. This CDR3 contains 13 residues. Germline CDR1 and CDR2: SQVTM and ANQGSEA. The CDR3 here is CSVEMDGFYGYTF. CDR3 nucleotide sequence: TGCAGCGTTGAAATGGACGGTTTCTATGGCTACACCTTC.

The J gene is TRBJ2-1, the V gene TRBV9, with D maybe TRBD2 (6 bases). CDR1 and CDR2 (germline): SGDLS, YYNGEE. The V end was cut by 5 bases, the J end by 7 bases, with 13 bases between. The CDR3 is 13 residues long. The CDR3, as DNA: TGTGCCAGCAGTCCCGGGACTGGAAATGAGCAGTTCTTC. Its protein product is CASSPGTGNEQFF.

This chain connects TRBV6-4 to TRBJ2-7; the D gene could be TRBD1 or TRBD2 (5 bases each). CDR1 is MRHNA and CDR2 is SNTAGT in the germline V gene. The CDR3 extends over 15 amino acids. V shed 3 bases and J shed 6 bases, with 18 bases lying between them. As DNA, the CDR3 is TGTGCCAGCAGTGAATCCCGGGACGGACTTTCCGAGCAGTACTTC. Translated, it gives CASSESRDGLSEQYF.

The chain uses TRBV14 and TRBJ1-3; possibly TRBD1 for D (5 bases). Germline values: CDR1 SGHDN, CDR2 FVKESK. With 4 bases removed from V and 0 bases from J, the gap between germline ends came to 13 bases. CDR3 length: 16 residues. The CDR3 protein is CASSPGGTISGNTIYF. In DNA form, the CDR3 reads TGTGCCAGCAGCCCCGGGGGTACCATCTCTGGAAACACCATATATTTT.

V is TRBV24-1 and J is TRBJ2-1; TRBD1 agrees at 12 bases. The CDR3 is 14 amino acids. The V segment lost 7 bases and the J segment 7 bases; nucleotides outside the gene matches: 4. Germline V gene lookup returns CDR1 KGHDR and CDR2 SFDVKD. The CDR3 region is CATRGQGAGNEQFF. Written as DNA, the CDR3 is TGTGCCACCAGGGGACAGGGGGCAGGGAATGAGCAGTTCTTC.

The CDR3 sequence: CASSLAGGGPIYNEQFF. The CDR3 DNA reads TGTGCCAGCAGCTTAGCGGGGGGTGGTCCGATTTACAATGAGCAGTTCTTC. This rearrangement joins TRBV7-3 to TRBJ2-1; 8 bases line up with TRBD2. V dropped 2 bases and J dropped 4; count of bases not matched to a gene: 10. This CDR3 region has 17 residues. In germline, CDR1 is SGHTA, CDR2 FQGTGA.

The J gene is TRBJ2-6, the V gene TRBV7-8, with 7 bases identical to TRBD2. The CDR3 totals 17 residues. Germline trimming cut 0 bases from V and 1 base from J; bases unmatched to any gene: 3. In germline, CDR1 is SGHVS, CDR2 FQNEAQ. The CDR3 is CASSLAAGSSGANVLTF. CDR3 nucleotide sequence: TGTGCCAGCAGCTTAGCAGCGGGGAGTTCTGGGGCCAACGTCCTGACTTTC.

V usage is TRBV4-1 and J usage is TRBJ1-2; 9 bases align to TRBD1. Germline lookup yields CDR1 MGHRA and CDR2 YSYEKL. The V gene end was trimmed by 3 bases and the J gene end by 7 bases; junction bases not matched to a gene: 9. The CDR3 has 15 residues. CDR3 sequence reads: CASSQFPGQGFGYTF. The CDR3 DNA sequence: TGCGCCAGCAGCCAGTTCCCGGGACAGGGATTTGGCTACACCTTC.

This sequence joins TRBV7-2 and TRBJ1-4; 7 bases map to TRBD1. Per the germline V gene, CDR1 is SGHTA and CDR2 is FQGNSA. The V segment lost 5 bases and the J segment 4 bases; nucleotides outside the gene matches: 7. The CDR3 has 15 residues. The CDR3 spells CASSPRQGFNEKLFF. The CDR3 nucleotides are TGTGCCAGCAGCCCCAGACAGGGCTTTAATGAAAAACTGTTTTTT.

This chain connects TRBV7-7 to TRBJ1-4; unclear D gene. In germline, CDR1 is SSHAT, CDR2 FNYEAQ (reference sequence). Between the trimmed V and J ends, which lost 2 bases and 7 bases, there was a span of 8 bases. The CDR3 length is 13 residues. For the CDR3, the DNA is TGTGCCAGCAGCTTACTTGAGGGTGAAAAACTGTTTTTT. Protein sequence: CASSLLEGEKLFF.

The V call is TRBV5-6, the J call TRBJ1-2; D is unresolved. This CDR3 spans 12 amino acids. V lost 1 base and J lost 2, with 3 bases in between. CDR1 and CDR2 (germline): SGHDT, YYEEEE. The CDR3 reads CASSLMNYGYTF. CDR3 nucleotides: TGTGCCAGCAGCTTGATGAACTATGGCTACACCTTC.

To note about this clone: Germline and junction disagree at one end, which may indicate a read error. This sequence joins TRBV10-3 and TRBJ2-7; no reliable D call. This CDR3 contains 15 residues. Germline V lookup: CDR1 ENHRY, CDR2 SYGVKD. CDR3 sequence (DNA): TGTGCCATCAGTGACAGTGGGTCCCTGTCCTACGGGCAGTACTTC. It is translated as CAISDSGSLSYGQYF.

V and J are TRBV6-5 and TRBJ2-1; TRBD1 aligns across 8 bases. The CDR3 loop spans 14 amino acids. Germline CDR1 MNHEY, CDR2 SVGAGI. Trimming removed 6 bases from V and 2 bases from J; junction bases left unmatched: 3. The CDR3 sequence is CASRTGGTYNEQFF. CDR3 nucleotide sequence: TGTGCCAGCAGAACAGGGGGGACCTACAATGAGCAGTTCTTC.

The chain joins TRBV30 to TRBJ1-4; D is uncertain. Germline CDR1 and CDR2: GTSNPN and SVGIG (reference sequence). The CDR3 runs to 13 residues. CDR3 sequence reads: CATSPRRNEKLFF. As DNA, the CDR3 is TGTGCGACTAGCCCGCGTAGGAATGAAAAACTGTTTTTT.

The V call is TRBV3-1 (or the pseudogene TRBV3-2), the J call TRBJ1-5, with D possibly matching TRBD1 (5 bases). The V end was cut by 2 bases, the J end by 7 bases, with 12 bases between. CDR3 length equals 14 residues. CDR1 and CDR2 (germline): LGHDT, YNNKEL (reference sequence). The CDR3 bases are TGTGCCAGCAGCCAACGGGACGCGAGGCAGCCCCAGCATTTT. Protein: CASSQRDARQPQHF.